This TCR beta chain derives from a study of cytomegalovirus exposure and HLA in healthy donors. The CDR3 covers 13 residues. Per germline, CDR1 MDHEN and CDR2 SYDVKM. The V segment lost 6 bases and the J segment 10 bases; nucleotides outside the gene matches: 11. This PCR relied on a set of 60 Vbeta primers and 13 Jbeta primers. The data were produced by immunoSEQ multiplex PCR, yet TCRdb's version contains in-frame clones alone and is incomplete. This repertoire comprises around 140,000 clones; its ten largest clones make up about 1.6%. Of note for this clone: As yet, its antigen is unknown.

Findings and caveats of the study: TCR beta V segments were, for the most part, productive about 87% or about 30% of the time in an earlier analysis. In a later analysis, across HLA loci, associated TCR counts were highest for DRB1, lowest for HLA-C. Despite most TCR sequences being rare, some public TCRs occurred in many donors.

V usage is TRBV28 and J usage is TRBJ1-1, with 7 bases lining up with TRBD1. The sample consisted of PBMCs. The receptor was isolated from a woman between 35 and 50 years old in good health and CMV-seronegative. CDR3 in amino acids: CASSPGQRGGAFF. CDR3 nucleotide sequence: TGTGCCAGCAGCCCGGGACAGCGAGGCGGAGCTTTCTTT.